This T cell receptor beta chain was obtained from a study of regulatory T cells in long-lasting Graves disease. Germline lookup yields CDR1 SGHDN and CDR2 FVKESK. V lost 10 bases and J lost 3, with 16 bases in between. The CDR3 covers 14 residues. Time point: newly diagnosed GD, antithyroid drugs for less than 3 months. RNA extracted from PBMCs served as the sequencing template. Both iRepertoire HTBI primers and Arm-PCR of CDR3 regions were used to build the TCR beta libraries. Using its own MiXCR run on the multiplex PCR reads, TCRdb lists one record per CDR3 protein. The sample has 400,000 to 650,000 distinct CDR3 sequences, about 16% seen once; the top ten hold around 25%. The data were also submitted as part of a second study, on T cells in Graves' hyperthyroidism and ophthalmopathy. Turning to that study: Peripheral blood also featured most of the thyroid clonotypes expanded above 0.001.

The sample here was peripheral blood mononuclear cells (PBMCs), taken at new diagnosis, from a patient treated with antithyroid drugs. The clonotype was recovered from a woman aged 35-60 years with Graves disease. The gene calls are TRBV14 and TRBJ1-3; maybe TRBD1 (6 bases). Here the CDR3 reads CATSATGYGNTIYF. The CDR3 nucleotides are TGTGCCACCTCCGCCACAGGGTATGGAAACACCATATATTTT.